The clone carrying this TCR beta chain was observed at least ten times. What it recognizes is unknown. Amplification yielded TCR beta CDR3 regions, with RNA transcripts as the source. Carried out on the TCR CDR3, a first-round RT-PCR used the HTBI primer set. Each CDR3 protein gets one entry after TCRdb re-called the multiplex PCR reads with MiXCR. The sample has 640,000 or so distinct CDR3 sequences; around 14% are singletons. Germline assignment: CDR1 KGHDR and CDR2 SFDVKD. V was pared by 6 bases and J by 0 bases, with 14 bases between. This CDR3 is 15 amino acids long. The data originate from a study of T cells in Graves' hyperthyroidism and ophthalmopathy. Study in general: Peripheral blood collection took place at initial diagnosis, before any treatment. The study's findings and limits: Model-based prediction identified ophthalmopathy a median around 6.5 months prior to its onset. Ophthalmopathy was separated from stable hyperthyroidism by a 13 V-J model. In blood, most of the thyroid clonotypes expanded above 0.001 were also present.

The TCR was taken from a woman aged 18-29 years with Graves' ophthalmopathy. The rearrangement links TRBV24-1 to TRBJ2-7, with no clear D. The sample comprised blood. CDR3 nucleotide sequence: TGTGCCACCAGTTCAAGGGATGCGGACTCCTACGAGCAGTACTTC. Its translation: CATSSRDADSYEQYF.